The 8 T cell receptor beta chains given below trace back to one sample, sequenced in a study of blood T cell repertoires in COVID-19 (dated by TCRdb to about 2020). Library method: the immunoSEQ multiplex PCR assay. The clones in this table, taken by TCRdb from immuneACCESS, are in-frame only. Not every clone is retained; where verified, under half of the shortfall comes from an unresolved V gene, and the cause of the rest is unknown. This sample comprises 100,000 or so clones, about nine tenths of them detected only once. Of the sample, about 2.2% falls within the top ten clones. The source material was peripheral blood. These receptor sequences come from a man between 50 and 59 years old with active COVID-19.

This chain joins TRBV2 and TRBJ1-2; D perhaps matches TRBD1 (5 bases). Germline V gene lookup returns CDR1 SNHLY and CDR2 FYNNEI. The CDR3 sequence is 17 residues long. V lost 3 bases and J lost 5, with 22 bases in between. CDR3 nucleotides: TGTGCCAGCAGTGAGGGACTGCCCCTTGGGTCTCCTTATGGCTACACCTTC. It codes for CASSEGLPLGSPYGYTF.

This sequence joins TRBV5-6 and TRBJ2-7; 8 positions agree with TRBD1. V was clipped by 4 bases and J by 5 bases; unmatched bases: 5. This CDR3 is built from 13 residues. The germline CDR1 and CDR2 sequences are SGHDT and YYEEEE. CDR3 sequence: CASSTDRGNEQYV. The CDR3 bases are TGTGCCAGCAGCACCGACAGGGGTAACGAGCAGTACGTC.

The chain links TRBV6-5 to TRBJ2-2; 7 bases are shared with TRBD1. This CDR3 region has 14 residues. Germline-derived CDR1 and CDR2 are MNHEY and SVGAGI. Trimming at V came to 4 bases and at J to 1 base, leaving 0 bases not matched to a gene. The CDR3 spells CASSWTGNTGELFF. The CDR3 bases are TGTGCCAGCAGTTGGACAGGGAACACCGGGGAGCTGTTTTTT.

The J gene is TRBJ1-6, the V gene TRBV11-2; maybe TRBD1 (6 bases). This CDR3 is built from 15 residues. The germline gives CDR1 SGHAT, CDR2 FQNNGV. Trimming removed 5 bases from V and 7 bases from J, with 15 bases in between. For the CDR3, the DNA is TGTGCCAGCAGCCTAACAGCGCAGGGGAATTCACCCCTCCACTTT. This sequence encodes CASSLTAQGNSPLHF.

This clone showed up just once. The V and J genes are TRBV5-1 and TRBJ1-1; the D is unclear. This CDR3 contains 13 residues. Trimming removed 4 bases from V and 4 bases from J, with 11 bases in between. The germline CDR1 and CDR2 sequences are SGHRS and YFSETQ. The CDR3 here is CASSAAVGTEAFF. The CDR3 bases are TGCGCCAGCAGCGCGGCGGTCGGCACTGAAGCTTTCTTT.

This chain joins TRBV29-1 and TRBJ1-6; D is possibly TRBD1 (5 bases). This CDR3 has 15 residues. The germline V gene has CDR1 SQVTM and CDR2 ANQGSEA. V was trimmed by 5 bases and J by 5 bases, leaving 16 bases between them. This CDR3 reads CSVRDDGGNNSPLHF. CDR3 DNA sequence: TGCAGCGTTCGGGATGACGGGGGAAATAATTCACCCCTCCACTTT.

The chain joins TRBV5-6 to TRBJ2-3; TRBD2 matches at 14 bases. CDR1 is SGHDT and CDR2 is YYEEEE in the germline V gene. CDR3 length equals 16 residues. V shed 4 bases, J shed 4 bases, and the junction held 5 bases outside the gene matches. DNA of the CDR3: TGTGCCAGCAGCGCGACTAGCGGGGGGGCGGCAGATACGCAGTATTTT. Its protein is CASSATSGGAADTQYF.

The chain links TRBV7-8 to TRBJ1-4; TRBD1 is a possible D gene (6 bases). Germline loops: CDR1 SGHVS, CDR2 FQNEAQ. Trimming removed 5 bases from V and 1 base from J, with 23 bases in between. This CDR3 has 19 residues. The CDR3 DNA follows: TGTGCCAGCAGCCCAGTTGTCGGGGGGCAAGTCTTAACTAATGAAAAACTGTTTTTT. It translates to CASSPVVGGQVLTNEKLFF.